The sequence of this TCR beta chain was determined in a study of T cell changes during pregnancy in multiple sclerosis. The CDR3 has 13 amino acids. Germline CDR1 reads SGHRS; CDR2 reads YFSETQ. Deletions cut 3 bases from V and 6 bases from J, with 12 bases between. Worth noting for this clone: Other DNA sequences from this sample encode an identical CDR3 as well.

TCRdb keeps only in-frame clones here, not all; method: immunoSEQ multiplex PCR. The table lists about 60,000 clones, about 90% of them singletons. The J gene is TRBJ1-2, the V gene TRBV5-1; D remains ambiguous. The receptor was derived from a female donor in good health, enrolled as a control in a pregnancy study. Source: CD4+ T cells from peripheral blood mononuclear cells, taken after pregnancy. CDR3 coding DNA: TGCGCCAGCAGCTCGGAGGGTTGGGATGGCTACACCTTC. It specifies CASSSEGWDGYTF.